The 3 T cell receptor beta chains below were found in one sample sequenced in a study of monozygotic twins with inflammatory bowel disease. TCRdb re-called the 5' RACE reads and catalogs CDR3 proteins one per entry, DNA excluded. The ten top clones account for roughly 3%, within a sample of 150,000 to 200,000 distinct CDR3 sequences. The sample consisted of blood. The receptors were sampled from a human donor with ulcerative colitis or Crohn's disease, or a healthy co-twin of an affected twin (not recorded which).

The J gene is TRBJ2-1, the V gene TRBV6-1; without DNA, the TCRdb call of TRBD1 cannot be checked. Per the germline V gene, CDR1 is MNHNS and CDR2 is SASEGT. The CDR3 is made up of 14 amino acids. The CDR3 loop reads CASSETSGGLGQFF.

J is TRBJ2-7 and V is TRBV20-1; the D call from TCRdb, TRBD2, cannot be confirmed without DNA. CDR1 is DFQATT, CDR2 SNEGSKA, per germline (reference sequence). The CDR3 is 17 amino acids. CDR3 in amino acids: CSARRRGRYQGSYEQYF.

The genes are TRBV7-2 and TRBJ2-7. There are 11 residues in the CDR3. Germline-derived CDR1 and CDR2 are SGHTA and FQGNSA. The CDR3 here is CASSFVYEQYF.